The T cell receptor (beta chain) described here comes from a study of blood T cell repertoires in COVID-19. CDR3 length equals 14 residues. The V gene's germline CDR1 is SGHDN and CDR2 FVKESK. V was pared by 4 bases and J by 0 bases, with 10 bases between. Living in about two dozen US areas, the participants were between roughly 18 and 89 years of age. Clones were read by immunoSEQ multiplex PCR, and TCRdb kept only the in-frame ones, dropping some. The top ten hold 1.5% to 2% of the sample, which has nearly 400,000 clones, 85% to 90% seen once. The source is a woman younger than 45 who had recovered from COVID-19. V is TRBV14 and J is TRBJ2-7, with a possible D match to TRBD2 (5 bases). What was sequenced was PBMCs or T cells enriched from blood (not recorded which). The CDR3 region is CASSRTGSSYEQYF. In nucleotides, the CDR3 is TGTGCCAGCAGCCGGACTGGGAGCTCCTACGAGCAGTACTTC. Supplemented by reference TRBV14 and TRBJ2-7, the full variable domain reads EAGVTQFPSHSVIEKGQTVTLRCDPISGHDNLYWYRRVMGKEIKFLLHFVKESKQDESGMPNNRFLAERTGGTYSTLKVQPAELEDSGVYFCASSRTGSSYEQYFGPGTRLTVT.